This is a list of T cell receptor beta chains from one sample in a study of monozygotic twins with inflammatory bowel disease. TCRdb processed the 5' RACE reads again and assigns one entry to each CDR3 protein, with no DNA. This table holds some 330,000 distinct CDR3 sequences. Sequenced material: blood. Receptors were obtained from a human donor with ulcerative colitis or Crohn's disease, or a healthy co-twin of an affected twin (not recorded which). Both conserved end residues are part of each CDR3.

V,J,CDR3
TRBV20-1,TRBJ2-3,CSGERAGAPDTQYF
TRBV7-2,TRBJ2-1,CASSRRGEPYNEQFF
TRBV4-3,TRBJ2-1,CASSQATTRYNEQFF
TRBV7-2,TRBJ2-7,CASSLDSVYEQYF
TRBV5-1,TRBJ2-1,CASSIQGQGSLKERFF
TRBV20-1,TRBJ2-5,CSARVKEPEEETQYF
TRBV7-2,TRBJ2-1,CASSLQSGDGSEQFF
TRBV7-2,TRBJ1-1,CASSLDPRVNTEAFF
TRBV7-9,TRBJ1-5,CASSLAMGNQPQHF
TRBV12-3/TRBV12-4,TRBJ1-5,CASIKDGTKGNQPQHF
TRBV7-2,TRBJ2-4,CASSLGRNIQYF
TRBV5-1,TRBJ2-3,CASSWRGELMDTQYF
TRBV7-2,TRBJ2-1,CASSIRAGQGIAEQFF
TRBV20-1,TRBJ2-1,CSARVPSGGHNEQFF
TRBV12-3/TRBV12-4,TRBJ2-3,CASVKRQGDTQYF
TRBV28,TRBJ2-7,CASSGGGFTYEQYF
TRBV9,TRBJ2-3,CASSPLGGLAGGPPRSGTQYF
TRBV9,TRBJ2-7,CASSVEAGPYEQYF
TRBV29-1,TRBJ2-1,CSGAEFYNEQFF
TRBV12-3/TRBV12-4,TRBJ1-5,CASKPGTDNQPQHF
TRBV7-9,TRBJ1-4,CASGPMASNEKLFF
TRBV6-1,TRBJ1-6,CASSTTASAGYNSPLHF
TRBV18,TRBJ2-1,CASSPPGTSGGAYNEQFF
TRBV7-9,TRBJ1-2,CASSLGATDYGYTF
TRBV27,TRBJ2-7,CASRQDRVSYEQYF
TRBV5-1,TRBJ2-7,CASSVHRGTYEQYF
TRBV4-3,TRBJ2-5,CASSQEGLAGLETQYF
TRBV18,TRBJ2-1,CASSPPASSPYSEQFF
TRBV28,TRBJ1-1,CASSSLQGARTEAFF
TRBV20-1,TRBJ2-7,CSASIDGYEQYF
TRBV9,TRBJ2-3,CASSAQLPTDTQYF
TRBV20-1,TRBJ2-1,CSARAGASITSGIYEQFF
TRBV30,TRBJ1-1,CAWSRMEWDFNTEAFF
TRBV6-1,TRBJ2-1,CASSGGSASYNEQFF
TRBV20-1,TRBJ2-2,CSARVAANTGELFF
TRBV18,TRBJ1-1,CASSQGMSVAFF
TRBV7-2,TRBJ2-7,CASSPPGREVAYEQYF
TRBV24-1,TRBJ2-7,CATSAGTGFSYEQYF
TRBV5-1,TRBJ2-7,CASSLQGPREQYF
TRBV5-1,TRBJ1-2,CASSLAVGQNYGYTF
TRBV7-9,TRBJ2-2,CASNPFGGRNTGELFF
TRBV6-5,TRBJ1-1,CASSHPTGVEAFF
TRBV20-1,TRBJ2-4,CSTTSGRMLNIQYF
TRBV12-3/TRBV12-4,TRBJ2-7,CASSLRTGRHEQYF